These 15 T cell receptor beta chains share one sample of origin, sequenced in a study of shared clonotypes between healthy human individuals. Naive CD8 cells were CD45RO-negative, positively selected for CCR7, excluding terminally differentiated effector memory CD45RA+ cells. Profiled with immunoSEQ multiplex PCR; TCRdb holds only in-frame clones, not every one. The sample has about 680,000 clones, about 91% seen once. The specimen was naive CD8+ T cells sorted from blood. These receptors all stem from a man in his thirties or forties in good health.

The rearrangement uses TRBV27 and TRBJ2-1, with D unresolved. The germline gives CDR1 MNHEY, CDR2 SMNVEV (reference sequence). The CDR3 length is 15 residues. Deletions cut 4 bases from V and 0 bases from J, with 10 bases between. CDR3 in amino acids: CASSSIDTSYNEQFF. In DNA form, the CDR3 reads TGTGCCAGCAGTTCCATAGATACCTCCTACAATGAGCAGTTCTTC.

V and J are TRBV19 and TRBJ1-5, with 7 bases that match TRBD1. CDR1 LNHDA and CDR2 SQIVND come from the germline V gene (reference sequence). After removal of 3 bases from V and 7 bases from J, the junction contained 6 bases not matched to a gene. The CDR3 runs to 14 residues. The CDR3 loop is CASSIAGRGQPQHF. Written as DNA, the CDR3 is TGTGCCAGTAGTATTGCTGGCAGGGGGCAGCCCCAGCATTTT.

This clone was detected only once. The chain is built from TRBV13 and TRBJ2-7; 10 bases match TRBD2. Trimming cost V 4 bases and J 7 bases; bases outside gene matches: 13. Germline CDR1 is PRHDT and CDR2 is FYEKMQ (reference sequence). The CDR3 consists of 16 residues. As DNA, the CDR3 is TGTGCCAGCAGCTCCCTCTACAGCGGGAGGGCCTGGGAGCAGTACTTC. As protein: CASSSLYSGRAWEQYF.

J is TRBJ2-3 and V is TRBV27, with 11 bases aligning to TRBD2. V gave up 5 bases and J gave up 6 bases; unmatched junction bases: 7. The germline gives CDR1 MNHEY, CDR2 SMNVEV (reference sequence). CDR3 size: 15 residues. As DNA, the CDR3 is TGTGCCAGCAGTATAGTAGCGGGAGGGTGGGATACGCAGTATTTT. Its protein product is CASSIVAGGWDTQYF.

The chain combines TRBV6-1 with TRBJ1-1, with D unresolved. The CDR3 sequence is 13 residues long. CDR1 MNHNS and CDR2 SASEGT come from the germline V gene. Trimming pared 10 bases from V and 0 bases from J, leaving 12 bases between. The chain's CDR3 is CANREGMNTEAFF. CDR3 bases: TGTGCCAACCGAGAAGGAATGAACACTGAAGCTTTCTTT.

The genes are TRBV5-4 and TRBJ2-2; weak D call: TRBD1 (6 bases). Trimming removed 2 bases at V and 8 bases at J, with 10 bases between. Germline CDR1 and CDR2: SGHNT and YYREEE (reference sequence). This CDR3 has 13 residues. The CDR3 reads CASSFYREGELFF. CDR3 in DNA: TGTGCCAGCAGCTTCTACAGGGAAGGGGAGCTGTTTTTT. Full variable domain (remainder filled in from reference TRBV5-4 and TRBJ2-2): ETGVTQSPTHLIKTRGQQVTLRCSSQSGHNTVSWYQQALGQGPQFIFQYYREEENGRGNFPPRFSGLQFPNYSSELNVNALELDDSALYLCASSFYREGELFFGEGSRLTVL.

This sequence joins TRBV27 and TRBJ2-7; 7 nucleotides align to TRBD1. CDR1 and CDR2 from the germline V gene are MNHEY and SMNVEV (reference sequence). Trimming took 4 bases from V and 2 from J; bases not matched to a gene: 5. CDR3 length equals 14 residues. The CDR3 spells CASSYNRGTYEQYF. The CDR3 nucleotides are TGTGCCAGCAGTTACAACAGGGGAACCTACGAGCAGTACTTC.

This CDR3 is CASSPKPRTRFYTDTQYF. CDR3 sequence (DNA): TGTGCCAGCAGTCCAAAACCCCGGACTAGATTTTACACAGATACGCAGTATTTT. V usage is TRBV27 and J usage is TRBJ2-3, with 7 bases matching TRBD2. The CDR3 loop spans 18 amino acids. Germline CDR1 is MNHEY and CDR2 is SMNVEV (reference sequence). V shed 5 bases and J 2 bases; nucleotides not matched to a gene: 16.

As regards this clone: The same CDR3 also results from other DNA sequences found in this sample. The chain joins TRBV4-3 to TRBJ2-7, with D unresolved. Germline V lookup: CDR1 LGHNA, CDR2 YSLEER. The CDR3 covers 15 residues. V lost 1 base, J lost 2 bases, and 12 bases lay in between. DNA of the CDR3: TGCGCCAGCAGCCAAGGCATAGCAGGCACCTACGAGCAGTACTTC. It is translated as CASSQGIAGTYEQYF.

The V gene is TRBV7-8, the J gene TRBJ1-1; 7 nucleotides match TRBD1. The CDR3 contains 16 residues. Unmatched junction bases numbered 8, after V lost 4 bases and J lost 0 bases. Looked up from germline, CDR1 is SGHVS and CDR2 is FQNEAQ. CDR3 sequence: CASSSDREGMNTEAFF. CDR3 sequence (DNA): TGTGCCAGCAGCTCCGACAGGGAGGGGATGAACACTGAAGCTTTCTTT. The variable domain in full, completed from reference TRBV7-8 and TRBJ1-1, reads GAGVSQSPRYKVAKRGQDVALRCDPISGHVSLFWYQQALGQGPEFLTYFQNEAQLDKSGLPSDRFFAERPEGSVSTLKIQRTQQEDSAVYLCASSSDREGMNTEAFFGQGTRLTVV.

The chain has TRBV6-4 and TRBJ2-1; D not resolved. The CDR3 sequence is 14 residues long. V was shortened by 0 bases and J by 6 bases, with 9 bases between the two germline ends. Germline CDR1 is MRHNA and CDR2 is SNTAGT. CDR3 DNA sequence: TGTGCCAGCAGTGACTCGGTGGCAGCCAATGAGCAGTTCTTC. Protein sequence: CASSDSVAANEQFF.

V usage is TRBV29-1 and J usage is TRBJ1-5; possibly TRBD1 for D (5 bases). The V and J ends lost 6 bases and 4 bases respectively, with 13 bases between them. This CDR3 has 13 residues. The germline V gene encodes CDR1 SQVTM and CDR2 ANQGSEA. In DNA form, the CDR3 reads TGCAGCGTCAAGTCGTCAGGGAATCAGCCCCAGCATTTT. Protein: CSVKSSGNQPQHF.

V usage is TRBV30 and J usage is TRBJ1-1; weak D call: TRBD1 (6 bases). This CDR3 spans 13 amino acids. V was trimmed by 2 bases and J by 1 base, leaving 8 bases between them. Germline CDR1 GTSNPN, CDR2 SVGIG (reference sequence). This chain's CDR3 is CAWSQGTNTEAFF. The CDR3 DNA is TGTGCCTGGAGTCAGGGGACGAACACTGAAGCTTTCTTT.

The sample holds one count of this clone. CDR3: CASSSTSGRPAPSTDTQYF. The CDR3 bases are TGTGCCAGCAGTTCGACTAGCGGGAGGCCTGCCCCAAGCACAGATACGCAGTATTTT. The genes are TRBV27 and TRBJ2-3; TRBD2 aligns across 13 bases. This CDR3 spans 19 amino acids. The germline CDR1 and CDR2 sequences are MNHEY and SMNVEV (reference sequence). V shed 4 bases, J shed 0 bases, and the junction held 10 bases outside the gene matches.

V is TRBV7-9 and J is TRBJ2-2; D is unclear. The V gene lost 3 bases and the J gene lost 3 bases, with 11 bases spanning the gap. The CDR3 covers 15 residues. CDR1 SEHNR and CDR2 FQNEAQ come from the germline V gene (reference sequence). CDR3 DNA: TGTGCCAGCAGCTTTACAGAGGAACACACCGGGGAGCTGTTTTTT. As protein: CASSFTEEHTGELFF. The full variable domain, completed using reference TRBV7-9 and TRBJ2-2, is DTGVSQNPRHKITKRGQNVTFRCDPISEHNRLYWYRQTLGQGPEFLTYFQNEAQLEKSRLLSDRFSAERPKGSFSTLEIQRTEQGDSAMYLCASSFTEEHTGELFFGEGSRLTVL.